The clone carrying this T cell receptor beta chain was detected ten times or more. This sample stems from a study of Graves' ophthalmopathy and Graves' hyperthyroidism. Having ophthalmopathy, the donors showed moderate-to-severe activity, CAS ≥3 and NOSPECS ≥4, with disease lasting under 3 months. Trimming pared 3 bases from V and 0 bases from J, leaving 9 bases between. This CDR3 spans 15 amino acids. Amplifying from RNA transcripts, the study obtained TCR beta CDR3 regions. HTBI-primed RT-PCR formed the first round, and a multiplex PCR formed the second. Each CDR3 protein gets one entry after TCRdb re-called the multiplex PCR reads with MiXCR. The sample has hundreds of thousands of distinct CDR3 sequences, roughly 39% seen once.

This chain uses TRBV12-3 or TRBV12-4 with TRBJ1-5; D unclear. The source material was peripheral blood. The sequence was obtained from an adult man with Graves' ophthalmopathy. CDR3 nucleotides: TGTGCCAGCAGTTTTAGCGCAGATAGCAATCAGCCCCAGCATTTT. Residues: CASSFSADSNQPQHF.